The 26 T cell receptor beta chains in this list originate from one sample, sequenced in a study of shared clonotypes between healthy human individuals. Libraries were prepared by immunoSEQ multiplex PCR; TCRdb keeps only in-frame clonotypes and omits some of them. The sample holds roughly 1,600,000 clones, just under 99% seen once. Sequencing was carried out using naive CD4+ T cells sorted from blood. This sample's subset: CD45RA+ positively selected. The receptors come from a man aged 25-45 years in good health.

The chain is built from TRBV27 and TRBJ2-1, with 10 bases matching TRBD1. The CDR3 runs to 15 residues. The V gene end was trimmed by 2 bases and the J gene end by 3 bases; junction bases not matched to a gene: 1. The germline V gene encodes CDR1 MNHEY and CDR2 SMNVEV (reference sequence). As DNA, the CDR3 is TGTGCCAGCAGTTTAAGGGACAGGGGCTACAATGAGCAGTTCTTC. Its protein product is CASSLRDRGYNEQFF.

This chain uses TRBV6-5 with TRBJ1-2, with TRBD1 identical over 9 bases. This CDR3 region has 14 residues. V lost 4 bases, J lost 4 bases, and 4 bases stayed unmatched. Germline V gene lookup returns CDR1 MNHEY and CDR2 SVGAGI. The CDR3 nucleotides are TGTGCCAGCAGTTTACAGGGGGCTTTCTATGGCTACACCTTC. This codes for CASSLQGAFYGYTF.

V usage is TRBV5-1 and J usage is TRBJ2-3, with 7 bases identical to TRBD2. The CDR3 contains 17 residues. Germline values: CDR1 SGHRS, CDR2 YFSETQ. V lost 0 bases to trimming and J lost 5 bases; unmatched junction nucleotides: 12. The CDR3 region is CASSLAGMRLAGDTQYF. CDR3 nucleotide sequence: TGCGCCAGCAGCTTGGCCGGGATGAGACTAGCCGGAGATACGCAGTATTTT.

The chain has TRBV14 and TRBJ2-1; D gene unclear. V dropped 8 bases and J dropped 0 bases, with 14 bases sitting between them. The CDR3 is made up of 15 amino acids. Germline values: CDR1 SGHDN, CDR2 FVKESK. CDR3 protein: CASRSDHTSYNEQFF. In nucleotides, the CDR3 is TGTGCCAGCCGGTCGGACCATACCTCCTACAATGAGCAGTTCTTC.

The V and J genes are TRBV4-1 and TRBJ2-2; D remains unclear. Germline-derived CDR1 and CDR2 are MGHRA and YSYEKL. V dropped 5 bases and J dropped 7 bases, with 8 bases sitting between them. The CDR3 has 12 residues. CDR3 sequence: CASSRVGGELFF. The CDR3 DNA reads as TGCGCCAGCAGCAGGGTCGGCGGGGAGCTGTTTTTT.

The rearrangement links TRBV28 to TRBJ2-5, with no clear D. The V and J ends lost 3 bases and 7 bases respectively, with 18 bases between them. This CDR3 is built from 15 residues. The germline CDR1 and CDR2 sequences are MDHEN and SYDVKM. The CDR3 region has the DNA TGTGCCAGCAGTTTGCCAGGAGTACCCCTGATGACCCAGTACTTC. Protein product: CASSLPGVPLMTQYF.

This clone showed up just once. The chain joins TRBV5-1 to TRBJ1-4, with D tentatively TRBD1 (5 bases). V was pared by 3 bases and J by 2 bases, with 11 bases between. The CDR3 has 15 amino acids. CDR1 SGHRS and CDR2 YFSETQ come from the germline V gene. CDR3 nucleotide sequence: TGCGCCAGCAGCTGGCTTCGGGGGACTAATGAAAAACTGTTTTTT. It specifies CASSWLRGTNEKLFF.

This chain connects TRBV29-1 to TRBJ2-7, with a weak D call TRBD1 (6 bases). CDR3 size: 12 residues. Germline V gives CDR1 SQVTM, CDR2 ANQGSEA. The V end was cut by 4 bases, the J end by 9 bases, with 16 bases between. DNA for the CDR3: TGCAGCGTTGTGGAAACAGGGTTCAGGCAGTACTTC. This translates into CSVVETGFRQYF.

The genes are TRBV7-9 and TRBJ2-3; no definite D call. The length of the CDR3 is 12 residues. CDR1 and CDR2 from the germline V gene are SEHNR and FQNEAQ (reference sequence). V gave up 1 base and J gave up 8 bases, with 7 bases separating them. This chain's CDR3 is CASSLDVGTQYF. For the CDR3, the DNA is TGTGCCAGCAGCTTAGATGTAGGTACGCAGTATTTT.

This clone was recorded once. The J gene is TRBJ2-5, the V gene TRBV14; D gene ambiguous. The CDR3 loop spans 16 amino acids. Trimming stripped 1 base from V and 1 base from J, with 13 bases between. Germline CDR1 and CDR2: SGHDN and FVKESK. The CDR3 loop is CASSQGVTAFQETQYF. CDR3 bases: TGTGCCAGCAGCCAAGGGGTGACGGCGTTCCAAGAGACCCAGTACTTC. Based on the CDR3 plus reference TRBV14 and TRBJ2-5, the full variable domain is EAGVTQFPSHSVIEKGQTVTLRCDPISGHDNLYWYRRVMGKEIKFLLHFVKESKQDESGMPNNRFLAERTGGTYSTLKVQPAELEDSGVYFCASSQGVTAFQETQYFGPGTRLLVL.

The V call is TRBV9, the J call TRBJ2-3, with 10 bases lining up with TRBD2. Losses at the gene ends were 0 bases for V and 5 bases for J; bases not matched to a gene: 6. CDR1 and CDR2 from the germline V gene are SGDLS and YYNGEE. The CDR3 contains 16 residues. This chain's CDR3 is CASSVAQLAGQDTQYF. The CDR3 nucleotides are TGTGCCAGCAGCGTAGCCCAACTAGCGGGACAAGATACGCAGTATTTT.

The rearrangement joins TRBV2 to TRBJ1-2; the match to TRBD1 covers 7 bases. V lost 6 bases to trimming and J lost 0 bases; unmatched junction nucleotides: 7. CDR1 and CDR2 (germline): SNHLY, FYNNEI. CDR3 length: 15 amino acids. CDR3 nucleotide sequence: TGTGCCAGCAGCGCCCGGACAGGCTCTAACTATGGCTACACCTTC. Translated: CASSARTGSNYGYTF.

The rearrangement joins TRBV7-2 to TRBJ2-1; 9 bases align to TRBD2. Germline CDR1 SGHTA, CDR2 FQGNSA. With V trimmed by 1 base and J by 4 bases, 5 bases remained unmatched. The CDR3 sequence is 16 residues long. CDR3 protein: CASSLGVAGVYNEQFF. The CDR3 bases are TGTGCCAGCAGCTTAGGAGTAGCGGGAGTGTACAATGAGCAGTTCTTC.

This chain connects TRBV4-2 to TRBJ2-7, with 8 positions matching TRBD2. Germline V CDR1 and CDR2: LGHNA, YNFKEQ. Trimming took 1 base from V and 0 from J; bases not matched to a gene: 5. CDR3 length equals 16 residues. CDR3 bases: TGTGCCAGCAGCCAAGTATTAGCGGGAAGCTCCTACGAGCAGTACTTC. It codes for CASSQVLAGSSYEQYF.

The rearrangement uses TRBV5-1 and TRBJ2-7, with D possibly TRBD2 on 6 matching bases. Germline V gives CDR1 SGHRS, CDR2 YFSETQ. V was trimmed by 4 bases and J by 4 bases, leaving 12 bases between them. CDR3 size: 13 residues. The CDR3 is CASSAGYSYEQYF. DNA of the CDR3: TGCGCCAGCAGCGCGGGATATTCGTACGAGCAGTACTTC.

This clone has only one observation. The CDR3 sequence is CASSSDTGAYGYTF. The CDR3 nucleotides read TGTGCCAGCAGCTCTGATACAGGGGCCTATGGCTACACCTTC. The rearrangement uses TRBV7-8 and TRBJ1-2, with 7 bases matching TRBD1. Germline CDR1 SGHVS, CDR2 FQNEAQ. The CDR3 is made up of 14 amino acids. V lost 4 bases and J lost 4; bases outside the gene matches: 6.

The rearrangement joins TRBV5-1 to TRBJ2-2; 7 bases line up with TRBD1. J lost 2 bases, V lost 0 bases, and 10 bases had no gene match. This CDR3 region has 18 residues. Germline assignment: CDR1 SGHRS and CDR2 YFSETQ. The CDR3: CASSLAAGGVTNTGELFF. For the CDR3, the DNA is TGCGCCAGCAGCTTGGCGGCAGGGGGTGTGACAAACACCGGGGAGCTGTTTTTT.

The chain carries TRBV2 and TRBJ2-3; 16 bases are a match to TRBD2. This CDR3 spans 20 amino acids. The germline CDR1 and CDR2 sequences are SNHLY and FYNNEI. The V gene end was trimmed by 5 bases and the J gene end by 2 bases; junction bases not matched to a gene: 13. The CDR3 protein is CASSTKPEGLAGGYTDTQYF. In DNA form, the CDR3 reads TGTGCCAGCAGTACGAAACCTGAGGGACTAGCGGGAGGGTACACAGATACGCAGTATTTT.

The chain employs TRBV5-4 and TRBJ2-2; D is uncertain. CDR1 is SGHNT, CDR2 YYREEE, per germline (reference sequence). V was pared by 2 bases and J by 6 bases, with 8 bases between. CDR3 length: 13 residues. This chain's CDR3 is CASSFKGSGELFF. The CDR3, as DNA: TGTGCCAGCAGCTTTAAGGGCTCCGGGGAGCTGTTTTTT.

The rearrangement links TRBV21-1 to TRBJ2-5; the table gives TRBD1 as D, unverified against the DNA. TRBV21-1 is a pseudogene. The CDR3 contains 16 residues. The CDR3 sequence: CASRLDRQGRFGTQYF. The CDR3 DNA reads TGTGCCAGCAGATTGGATAGACAGGGGCGTTTTGGGACCCAGTACTTC.

V usage is TRBV7-2 and J usage is TRBJ2-3; TRBD2 might be the D (5 bases). This CDR3 has 15 amino acids. V lost 6 bases to trimming and J lost 1 base, with 14 bases between them. Germline V gene sequence: CDR1 SGHTA, CDR2 FQGNSA. CDR3 loop: CASRSPGLRTDTQYF. The CDR3 DNA reads TGTGCCAGCAGGTCCCCGGGATTGCGCACAGATACGCAGTATTTT.

This clone was observed a single time. The V and J genes are TRBV5-5 and TRBJ1-5; D call uncertain. V was trimmed by 4 bases and J by 5 bases, leaving 22 bases between them. Germline loops: CDR1 SGHKS, CDR2 YYEKEE (reference sequence). The CDR3 length is 17 residues. The CDR3 reads CASSRHPRGPIDQPQHF. CDR3 sequence (DNA): TGTGCCAGCAGCCGACACCCTCGGGGTCCGATTGATCAGCCCCAGCATTTT.

The rearrangement links TRBV15 to TRBJ2-1; 11 bases agree with TRBD2. V was clipped by 5 bases and J by 7 bases; unmatched bases: 10. Germline V CDR1 and CDR2: LNHNV, YYDKDF (reference sequence). This CDR3 is 16 amino acids long. DNA for the CDR3: TGTGCCACCAGCGGGGTTAGCGGGAGGGCCGTGAATGAGCAGTTCTTC. This encodes CATSGVSGRAVNEQFF.

The chain joins TRBV5-1 to TRBJ1-2; a possible D gene is TRBD1 (5 bases). Germline assignment: CDR1 SGHRS and CDR2 YFSETQ. V was clipped by 0 bases and J by 4 bases, with 10 bases between them. CDR3 length: 14 amino acids. The CDR3 DNA follows: TGCGCCAGCAGCTTGGGAGGGGTGAGCTATGGCTACACCTTC. Encoded protein: CASSLGGVSYGYTF.

The CDR3 spells CASSLNGGMGNTQYF. In DNA, the CDR3 is TGTGCCAGCAGCTTAAATGGCGGGATGGGGAATACGCAGTATTTT. The chain combines TRBV7-6 with TRBJ2-3; possible D gene TRBD2, 6 bases. This CDR3 has 15 residues. V was clipped by 2 bases and J by 7 bases, with 16 bases between them. The germline V gene has CDR1 SGHVS and CDR2 FNYEAQ.

This clone was counted a single time. The chain joins TRBV18 to TRBJ1-5; D possibly corresponds to TRBD1 (5 bases). V lost 3 bases and J lost 7, with 25 bases in between. From germline, CDR1 is KGHSH and CDR2 LQKENI. The CDR3 loop spans 18 amino acids. The CDR3 DNA reads as TGTGCCAGCTCACCCTGGCAGGGAACGGGGCTCCAAGGACAGCCCCAGCATTTT. This encodes CASSPWQGTGLQGQPQHF.